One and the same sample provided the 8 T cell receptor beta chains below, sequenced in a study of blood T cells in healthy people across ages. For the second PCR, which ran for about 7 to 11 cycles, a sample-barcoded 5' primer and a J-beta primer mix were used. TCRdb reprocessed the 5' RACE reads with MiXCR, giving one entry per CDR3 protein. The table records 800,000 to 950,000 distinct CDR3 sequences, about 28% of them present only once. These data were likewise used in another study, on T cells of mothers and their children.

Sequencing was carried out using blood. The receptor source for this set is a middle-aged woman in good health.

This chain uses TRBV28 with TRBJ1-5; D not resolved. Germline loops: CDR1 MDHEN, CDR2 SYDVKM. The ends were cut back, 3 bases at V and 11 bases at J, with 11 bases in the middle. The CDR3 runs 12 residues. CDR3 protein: CASSFGDRAQHF. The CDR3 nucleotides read TGTGCCAGCAGTTTCGGCGATAGGGCCCAGCATTTT.

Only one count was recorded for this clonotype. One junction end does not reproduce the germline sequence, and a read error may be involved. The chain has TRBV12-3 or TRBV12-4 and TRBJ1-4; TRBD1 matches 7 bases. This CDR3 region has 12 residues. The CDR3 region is CTSRGGHEKLFF. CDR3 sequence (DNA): TGTACCAGCAGGGGGGGTCACGAAAAACTGTTTTTT.

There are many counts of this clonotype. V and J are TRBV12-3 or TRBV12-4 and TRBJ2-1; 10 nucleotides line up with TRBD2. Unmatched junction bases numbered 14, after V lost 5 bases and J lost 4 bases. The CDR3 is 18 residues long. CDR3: CASSPARLLAGAYNEQFF. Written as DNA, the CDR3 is TGTGCCAGCAGTCCCGCCCGCCTCCTAGCGGGGGCATACAATGAGCAGTTCTTC.

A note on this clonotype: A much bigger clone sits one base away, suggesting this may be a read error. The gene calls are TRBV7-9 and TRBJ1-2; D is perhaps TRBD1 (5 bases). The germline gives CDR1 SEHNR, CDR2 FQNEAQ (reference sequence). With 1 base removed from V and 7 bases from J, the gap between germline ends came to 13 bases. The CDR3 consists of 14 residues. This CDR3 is CASSLGGTAFGYTF. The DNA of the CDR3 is TGTGCCAGCAGCTTAGGGGGCACGGCATTTGGCTACACCTTC.

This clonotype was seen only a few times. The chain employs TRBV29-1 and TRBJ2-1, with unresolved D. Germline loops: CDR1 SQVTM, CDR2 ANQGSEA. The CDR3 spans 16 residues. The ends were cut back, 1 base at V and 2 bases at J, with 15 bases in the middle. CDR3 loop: CSVEGVARMAYNEQFF. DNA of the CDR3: TGCAGCGTTGAAGGGGTAGCCAGAATGGCCTACAATGAGCAGTTCTTC.

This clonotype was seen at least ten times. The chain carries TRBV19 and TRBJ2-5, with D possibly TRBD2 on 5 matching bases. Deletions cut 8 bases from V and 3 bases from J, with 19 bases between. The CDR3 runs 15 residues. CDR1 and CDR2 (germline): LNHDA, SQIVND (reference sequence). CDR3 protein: CASQLLGAGEETQYF. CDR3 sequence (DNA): TGTGCCAGTCAGCTGCTTGGAGCCGGGGAAGAGACCCAGTACTTC.

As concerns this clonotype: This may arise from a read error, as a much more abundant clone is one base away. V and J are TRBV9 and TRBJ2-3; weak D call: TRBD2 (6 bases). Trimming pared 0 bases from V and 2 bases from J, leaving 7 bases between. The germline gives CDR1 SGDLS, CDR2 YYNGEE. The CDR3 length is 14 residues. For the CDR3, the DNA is TGTGCCAGCAGCGTAGCGCGGGACACAGATACGCAGTATTTT. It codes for CASSVARDTDTQYF. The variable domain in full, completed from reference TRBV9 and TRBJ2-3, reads DSGVTQTPKHLITATGQRVTLRCSPRSGDLSVYWYQQSLDQGLQFLIQYYNGEERAKGNILERFSAQQFPDLHSELNLSSLELGDSALYFCASSVARDTDTQYFGPGTRLTVL.

CDR3 region: CSVLPGQGKGYTF. The CDR3 DNA reads as TGCAGTGTCCTCCCGGGACAGGGGAAGGGCTACACCTTC. This chain uses TRBV20-1 with TRBJ1-2, with 10 bases identical to TRBD1. This CDR3 contains 13 residues. Trimming removed 7 bases from V and 8 bases from J; junction bases left unmatched: 10. Germline loops: CDR1 DFQATT, CDR2 SNEGSKA (reference sequence).